The entry below gives a single T cell receptor (beta chain) sequence along with its context. The count of this clone is one. Its target antigen remains unknown. Base qualities are missing; no much larger clone stands one base away. This sample stems from a study of PD-L1 blockade in urothelial cancer (TCRdb year 2017). General notes on the study: All patients started therapy in about 2014 and received atezolizumab 1,200 mg intravenously every 3 weeks. Blood samples yielded a median of around 130,000 T cells and around 80,000 unique TCRs, with median clonality 0.080. About 90% of the 29 patients were identified as males with urothelial cancer of bladder origin, and a prior smoking history was reported by 18 of 29 patients. Under 30 patients had pretreatment blood TCR-seq, about 25 had at least one posttreatment blood collection, and about 25 had tumor TCR-seq. Blood samples were analyzed 3 weeks after the start of treatment (second dose) and 6 weeks after the start of treatment. Durable clinical benefit was defined as progression-free survival longer than 6 months, and TCR features were also tested against progression-free and overall survival. Durable clinical benefit was achieved by nine patients but not by the remaining 20. Somatic, immune and clinical correlates of response to PD-L1 blockade with atezolizumab in urothelial cancer were the focus of an exploratory multi-omic analysis. TCR sequencing covered pretreatment tumor samples and matched, serially collected peripheral blood taken before and after atezolizumab treatment. In the same patients who had TCR sequencing, pretreatment tumors also underwent whole exome sequencing and RNA sequencing. An ECOG performance status of 0 or 1 was recorded for the patients, and 0 to 3 prior chemotherapy regimens had been received by the patients.

The time point label on this specimen signifies: pretreatment peripheral blood. The cohort included some 30 patients with locally advanced or metastatic urothelial carcinoma who were treated at Memorial Sloan Kettering on a trial protocol. Peripheral blood mononuclear cells were collected from each patient pretreatment and during treatment, giving between 1 and 8 total time points per patient. The Qiagen DNeasy Blood extraction kit was used to purify genomic DNA from total PBMCs and tumor samples. PBMCs were collected pretreatment and during treatment, and were isolated and stored as previously described. Synthetic TCR analog templates were spiked into each PCR so that absolute template abundance could be estimated from read counts. The immunoSEQ assay used bias-controlled V and J gene primers to amplify TCRbeta CDR3 regions from genomic DNA. Rearranged TCRbeta segments were sequenced at approximately 20X coverage. The study's own analysis went as follows. Sequencing errors were corrected by clustering and CDR3s were annotated against IMGT to assign V, D and J genes. Out-of-frame and stop-codon sequences were excluded, and only productive TCRbeta rearrangements were used in downstream analyses. Clonality was calculated as one minus the Shannon entropy normalized by the log of the number of unique productive sequences. Clones differing between time points or between blood and tumor were identified using Fisher's exact test with Benjamini-Hochberg correction, with an adjusted p below 0.01 applied as the threshold. The clones in this table, taken by TCRdb from immuneACCESS, are in-frame only. Not every clone is retained; where verified, under half of the shortfall comes from an unresolved V gene, and the cause of the rest is unknown. The V and J calls and the clone size are those of that table, but D and trimming were determined from the DNA. This sample lists 60,000 to 75,000 clones; around 84% were detected once. The top ten clones comprise approximately 9.2% of the sample.

Paper-wide results and their limitations: At 3 weeks after the start of treatment, tumor-associated TCR clones in peripheral blood had expanded more in patients with durable benefit (n ≈ 20, p = 0.022). Improved progression-free and overall survival was found to be associated with pretreatment peripheral blood TCR clonality below the median. Because the sample size was small (n of about 29) and many exploratory analyses were performed, the results are intended to be hypothesis-generating.

Trimming at the junction amounts to 5 bases on V and 3 bases on J, and the germline ends lie 11 bases apart. The CDR3 contains 13 residues, cysteine and phenylalanine counted. Left in the record is the CDR3 DNA by itself, 39 bases read in frame from the first base. Sequences SEHNR (CDR1) and FQNEAQ (CDR2) are obtained from the germline V gene (reference sequence). This clonotype was obtained from a woman in her 70s with urothelial cancer. Recombination linked TRBV7-9 to TRBJ2-7; TRBD1 might be the D gene, on 6 matching bases. The specimen comprised PBMCs, sampled around atezolizumab (anti-PD-L1) treatment. This receptor carries the CDR3 CASSPEDSYEQYF. In nucleotides, the sequence is TGTGCCAGCAGCCCGGAGGACAGCTACGAGCAGTACTTC. When the CDR3 is completed using the reference TRBV7-9 and TRBJ2-7 genes on either side, the full variable domain is DTGVSQNPRHKITKRGQNVTFRCDPISEHNRLYWYRQTLGQGPEFLTYFQNEAQLEKSRLLSDRFSAERPKGSFSTLEIQRTEQGDSAMYLCASSPEDSYEQYFGPGTRLTVT.